The clone carrying this TCR beta chain was counted ten times or more. Its specificity is not known. This CDR3 spans 15 amino acids. Germline V gene sequence: CDR1 SGHTA, CDR2 FQGNSA. V lost 5 bases to trimming and J lost 5 bases, with 15 bases between them. This record belongs to a study of T cells after yellow fever vaccination. Broader study findings: Weaker, the secondary response had a peak occurring faster, on day 5 versus 15. The CD4 and CD8 compartments had a small share of their clonotypes in common.

TCRdb re-analysed the 5' RACE reads in MiXCR, keeping a single row per CDR3 protein. The sample contains some 350,000 distinct CDR3 sequences, around 3.9% of which appear only once. The sequence was collected from a man aged 18-30 years who received the YFV17D yellow fever vaccine. J is TRBJ1-4 and V is TRBV7-2, with TRBD1 as a possible D gene (5 bases). The source material was PBMCs, sampled 5 days after the yellow fever booster vaccination. CDR3 nucleotides: TGTGCCAGCAGCGTAACCGGGACGGAAAATGAAAAACTGTTTTTT. Its translation: CASSVTGTENEKLFF.